These T cell receptor beta chains were read from a single sample in a study of T cells in Graves' hyperthyroidism and ophthalmopathy. TCRdb independently ran MiXCR on the multiplex PCR reads; one entry per CDR3 protein. Here the sample spans approximately 600,000 distinct CDR3 sequences, around 14% being singletons. Sequencing was carried out using blood. The receptors were gathered from a woman younger than 35 with Graves' ophthalmopathy. Both conserved end residues are part of each CDR3. The D gene is left open where the match is weak. The size entry is marked missing in some rows and otherwise reads once, few, many or a size class.

d_call,j_call,v_call,clone_size,cdr3_aa,cdr3_nt
-,TRBJ2-3,TRBV7-9,many,CASSLGAGTDTQYF,TGTGCCAGCAGCTTGGGGGCCGGCACAGATACGCAGTATTTT
TRBD2,TRBJ2-1,TRBV7-2,-,CASSSRIAGGPNEQSF,TGTGCCAGCAGCTCCCGAATAGCGGGAGGGCCCAATGAGCAGTCCTTC
-,TRBJ2-7,TRBV7-2,many,CASSFGGSRGYEQYF,TGTGCCAGCAGCTTTGGGGGTAGCAGGGGCTACGAGCAGTACTTC
-,TRBJ2-3,TRBV7-2,many,CASSLDSTSTDTQYF,TGTGCCAGCAGCTTAGACTCTACTAGCACAGATACGCAGTATTTT
TRBD1,TRBJ2-3,TRBV9,-,CASSPGTGTAIPDTQYF,TGTGCCAGCAGCCCCGGGACAGGGACGGCCATCCCAGATACGCAGTATTTT
TRBD2,TRBJ2-7,TRBV6-1,many,CASRRTSGSGEQYF,TGTGCCAGCAGGCGGACTAGCGGGAGTGGCGAGCAGTACTTC
TRBD2,TRBJ2-7,TRBV11-2,-,CASSLVITSGMGSYEQYF,TGTGCCAGCAGCTTAGTGATTACTAGCGGGATGGGCTCCTACGAGCAGTACTTC
TRBD1,TRBJ1-1,TRBV19,few,CASSMTGLNTEAFF,TGTGCCAGTAGTATGACAGGGTTGAACACTGAAGCTTTCTTT
-,TRBJ2-1,TRBV11-2,many,CASSLVRPQLSSYNEQFF,TGTGCCAGCAGCTTAGTGCGGCCTCAATTAAGCTCCTACAATGAGCAGTTCTTC
TRBD1,TRBJ2-1,TRBV20-1,many,CSAREGTGFHEQFF,TGCAGTGCTAGAGAGGGGACAGGGTTCCATGAGCAGTTCTTC
-,TRBJ2-4,TRBV5-1,many,CASSLTGGTLAKNIQYF,TGCGCCAGCAGCTTGACAGGTGGAACTTTAGCCAAAAACATTCAGTACTTC
-,TRBJ1-1,TRBV7-9,many,CASSLQEETEAFF,TGTGCCAGCAGCTTACAGGAGGAGACTGAAGCTTTCTTT
-,TRBJ2-1,TRBV7-9,-,CASSSGPYMFF,TGTGCCAGCAGCTCAGGGCCTTATATGTTCTTC
-,TRBJ2-7,TRBV6-2/TRBV6-3,many,CASKETRTVQYF,TGTGCCAGCAAAGAGACCCGGACAGTGCAGTACTTC
TRBD1,TRBJ2-1,TRBV27,many,CASSFGQVNEQFF,TGTGCCAGCAGTTTTGGACAGGTCAATGAGCAGTTCTTC
-,TRBJ2-1,TRBV7-6,-,CASSLTQGLRNEQFF,TGTGCCAGCAGCCTAACTCAGGGTCTCCGCAATGAGCAGTTCTTC
-,TRBJ2-5,TRBV19,-,CASSIDAGSHLETQYF,TGTGCCAGTAGTATAGACGCGGGATCTCACCTAGAGACCCAGTACTTC
-,TRBJ1-5,TRBV24-1,many,CATSDRAINQPQHF,TGTGCCACCAGTGACAGGGCGATCAATCAGCCCCAGCATTTT
TRBD2,TRBJ2-1,TRBV27,few,CASSYWTSGRKERRNEQFF,TGTGCCAGCAGTTATTGGACTAGCGGGAGAAAGGAGCGTCGGAATGAGCAGTTCTTC
TRBD2,TRBJ2-1,TRBV19,many,CASGTSGLAPHNEQFF,TGTGCCAGTGGGACTTCGGGACTAGCGCCTCACAATGAGCAGTTCTTC
-,TRBJ1-5,TRBV30,many,CAWSVGASGNQPQHF,TGTGCCTGGAGTGTGGGGGCAAGCGGCAATCAGCCCCAGCATTTT
TRBD2,TRBJ2-7,TRBV5-6,many,CASSFRTSGLYEQYF,TGTGCCAGCAGCTTCCGGACTAGCGGCCTCTACGAGCAGTACTTC
-,TRBJ2-2,TRBV7-9,few,CASSSFRDTGELFF,TGTGCCAGCAGCTCCTTTCGGGACACCGGGGAGCTGTTTTTT